Below are 5 T cell receptor beta chains sequenced from a single sample in a study of PD-1 blockade in classical Hodgkin lymphoma. This sample's time point: cycle 4 day 1 (C4D1), after 5 to 7 weeks of nivolumab. The patients all showed relapse after autologous stem cell transplantation, while their brentuximab vedotin exposure varied. Assay used: immunoSEQ multiplex PCR; TCRdb lists only in-frame clones, some missing. The sample contains 100,000 or so clones, 90% to 95% of which appear only once. The material sequenced was peripheral blood mononuclear cells (PBMCs), taken before the fourth cycle of nivolumab. The receptors derive from a human donor with classical Hodgkin lymphoma.

This chain uses TRBV27 with TRBJ2-7, with 11 bases lining up with TRBD2. Germline V gene lookup returns CDR1 MNHEY and CDR2 SMNVEV (reference sequence). This CDR3 comprises 14 residues. V lost 5 bases and J lost 6; bases outside the gene matches: 6. For the CDR3, the DNA is TGTGCCAGCAGTATCTTAGCGGGAGGGCGCGAGCAGTACTTC. It yields the protein CASSILAGGREQYF.

CDR3 region: CASSPLVTLRLNTEAFF. The DNA of the CDR3 is TGTGCCAGCAGTCCGCTTGTCACCTTAAGACTAAACACTGAAGCTTTCTTT. The chain uses TRBV27 and TRBJ1-1; unclear D gene. CDR1 and CDR2 from the germline V gene are MNHEY and SMNVEV (reference sequence). The V end lost 5 bases, the J end lost 2 bases, and 21 bases lay between the germline ends. The CDR3 loop spans 17 amino acids.

This clone was seen more than once but under ten times. CDR3 sequence: CASSPPLGEQGRHRNTIYF. The CDR3, as DNA: TGCGCCAGCAGCCCACCCCTAGGAGAACAGGGACGCCATCGAAACACCATATATTTT. This chain uses TRBV4-1 with TRBJ1-3, with D perhaps matching TRBD1 (6 bases). V lost 4 bases, J lost 5 bases, and 27 bases lay in between. This CDR3 spans 19 amino acids. The germline V gene has CDR1 MGHRA and CDR2 YSYEKL.

This clone was observed a few times. J is TRBJ1-1 and V is TRBV5-1, with no clear D. Trimming removed 0 bases from V and 1 base from J, with 10 bases in between. Germline V gene data show CDR1 as SGHRS and CDR2 as YFSETQ. The CDR3 totals 15 residues. The chain's CDR3 is CASSLAWKPNTEAFF. CDR3 bases: TGCGCCAGCAGCTTGGCGTGGAAGCCGAACACTGAAGCTTTCTTT.

The gene calls are TRBV5-4 and TRBJ1-1; unclear D gene. From germline, CDR1 is SGHNT and CDR2 YYREEE (reference sequence). V lost 4 bases, J lost 8 bases, and 15 bases lay in between. There are 13 residues in the CDR3. The DNA for the CDR3 is TGTGCCAGCAGCGCCGGGAATTTAATCGAAGCTTTCTTT. Its translation: CASSAGNLIEAFF.